This T cell receptor beta chain was sequenced for a study of T cell changes during pregnancy in multiple sclerosis. Assay used: immunoSEQ multiplex PCR; TCRdb lists only in-frame clones, some missing. This sample carries approximately 61,000 clones, over 75% of them seen once, and the ten largest clones take over 1.5%. The material was peripheral blood, obtained in the first trimester of pregnancy. This sequence originates from a female donor with multiple sclerosis, enrolled in a pregnancy study.

The CDR3 region has the DNA TGTGCCAGCAGCCCGTTCGACTCGAAAAGCACAGATACGCAGTATTTT. Its protein is CASSPFDSKSTDTQYF. V gene TRBV4-2 combines with J gene TRBJ2-3; no firm D call. The CDR3 consists of 16 residues. Trimming removed 4 bases from V and 0 bases from J, with 14 bases in between. Germline V gene sequence: CDR1 LGHNA, CDR2 YNFKEQ.